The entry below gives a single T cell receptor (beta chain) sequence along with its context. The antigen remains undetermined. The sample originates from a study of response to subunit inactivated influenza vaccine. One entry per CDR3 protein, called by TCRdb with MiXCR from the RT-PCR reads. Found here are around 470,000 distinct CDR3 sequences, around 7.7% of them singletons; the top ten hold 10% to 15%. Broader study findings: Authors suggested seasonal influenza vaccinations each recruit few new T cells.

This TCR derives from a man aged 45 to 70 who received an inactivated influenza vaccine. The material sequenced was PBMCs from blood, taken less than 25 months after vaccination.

CDR3 region: CASSRTGTVSYNEQFF. The CDR3, as DNA: TGTGCCAGCAGTAGGACTGGGACAGTATCCTACAATGAGCAGTTCTTC. The chain links TRBV27 to TRBJ2-1; 7 bases map to TRBD1. CDR3 length: 16 amino acids. J was trimmed by 1 base and V by 5 bases; bases with no gene match: 8. In germline, CDR1 is MNHEY, CDR2 SMNVEV (reference sequence).